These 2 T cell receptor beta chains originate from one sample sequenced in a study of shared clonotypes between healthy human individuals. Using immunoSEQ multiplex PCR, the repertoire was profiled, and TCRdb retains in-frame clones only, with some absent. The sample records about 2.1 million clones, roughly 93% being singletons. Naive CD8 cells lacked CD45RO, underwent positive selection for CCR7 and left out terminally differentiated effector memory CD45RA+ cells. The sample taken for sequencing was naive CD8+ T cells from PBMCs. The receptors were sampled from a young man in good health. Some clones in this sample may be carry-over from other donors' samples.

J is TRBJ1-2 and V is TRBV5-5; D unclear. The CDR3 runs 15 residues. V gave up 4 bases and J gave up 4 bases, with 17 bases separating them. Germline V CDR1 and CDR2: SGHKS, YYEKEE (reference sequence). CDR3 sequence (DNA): TGTGCCAGCAGCGCGGTCGTGCGGGGAGGCTATGGCTACACCTTC. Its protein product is CASSAVVRGGYGYTF. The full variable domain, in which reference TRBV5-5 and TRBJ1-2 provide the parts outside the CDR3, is DAGVTQSPTHLIKTRGQQVTLRCSPISGHKSVSWYQQVLGQGPQFIFQYYEKEERGRGNFPDRFSARQFPNYSSELNVNALLLGDSALYLCASSAVVRGGYGYTFGSGTRLTVV.

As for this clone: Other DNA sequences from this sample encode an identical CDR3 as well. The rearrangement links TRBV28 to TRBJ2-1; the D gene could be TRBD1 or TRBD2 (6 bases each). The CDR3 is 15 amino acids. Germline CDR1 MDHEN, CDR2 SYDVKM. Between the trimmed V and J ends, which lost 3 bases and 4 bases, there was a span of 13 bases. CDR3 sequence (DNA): TGTGCCAGCAGTTTGGGGGGCCGGGGATACAATGAGCAGTTCTTC. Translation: CASSLGGRGYNEQFF.